This is a list of T cell receptor beta chains from one sample in a study of T cells in Graves' hyperthyroidism and ophthalmopathy. MiXCR, run by TCRdb on the multiplex PCR reads, gives a single entry per CDR3 protein. The table lists some 500,000 distinct CDR3 sequences, approximately 25% of them singletons, with about 11% in the top ten. Sequenced sample: blood. These receptors were taken from a woman aged 25 to 39 with Graves' ophthalmopathy. Both conserved end residues are part of each CDR3. D genes are given only for firm matches. Rows give clone size only sometimes, using once, few, many, or a class for an expanded clone.

TRBV28,many,-,TRBJ2-5,TGTGCCAGCACCAACAGGGGGGGATCGAAAGAGACCCAGTACTTC,CASTNRGGSKETQYF
TRBV24-1,few,-,TRBJ1-1,TGTGCCACCAGTGATGGGACGGCAAACACTGAAGCTTTCTTT,CATSDGTANTEAFF
TRBV6-2/TRBV6-3,many,TRBD2,TRBJ2-2,TGTGCCAGCAGTTACACCCCGGGGAGCGGGACGAACACCGGGGAGCTGTTTTTT,CASSYTPGSGTNTGELFF
TRBV30,-,TRBD1,TRBJ1-5,TGTGCCTGGTCCTTACAGGGGAGGCAGCCCCAGCATTTT,CAWSLQGRQPQHF
TRBV4-2,-,TRBD2,TRBJ2-2,TGTGCCAGCAGTCCCCGGGGGGTGAACACCGGGGAGCTGTTTTTT,CASSPRGVNTGELFF
TRBV7-6,many,-,TRBJ2-5,TGTGCCAGCAGCTTAATTGGGGAGGAGACCCAGTACTTC,CASSLIGEETQYF
TRBV28,many,-,TRBJ2-2,TGTGCCAGCTTTTCACCTACGAACACCGGGGAGCTGTTTTTT,CASFSPTNTGELFF
TRBV12-3/TRBV12-4,-,TRBD1,TRBJ1-2,TGTGCCAGCTGTTTAGCTATGACAGGGGCGACGAGCTACACCTTC,CASCLAMTGATSYTF
TRBV30,few,-,TRBJ1-2,TGTGCCTGGAGTGTACGGACTAACTATGGCTACACCTTC,CAWSVRTNYGYTF
TRBV2,-,-,TRBJ2-3,TGTGCCAGCGGCTCCGGGACGCTAAGCACAGATACGCAGTATTTT,CASGSGTLSTDTQYF
TRBV27,many,-,TRBJ1-2,TGTGCCAGCAGCCCCGAAACGGGGAGGGATGGCTACACCTTC,CASSPETGRDGYTF
TRBV20-1,many,-,TRBJ1-2,TGCAGTGCCGGCGGGGGGCGGATGGACGGCTACACCTTC,CSAGGGRMDGYTF
TRBV12-3/TRBV12-4,many,-,TRBJ1-1,TGTGCCAGCAGCTCCGGGGGGGCATCGAAAGCTTTCTTT,CASSSGGASKAFF
TRBV9,many,TRBD1,TRBJ1-2,TGTGCCAGCAGCGGAGGACAGGGTCGTGACTATGGCTACACCTTC,CASSGGQGRDYGYTF
TRBV13,many,-,TRBJ1-2,TGTGCCAGCAGCTCGGACCAGGGAGGCTATGGCTACACCTTC,CASSSDQGGYGYTF
TRBV7-9,many,-,TRBJ1-1,TGTGCCAGCAGCTTAGCCCAGGGTAACACTGAAGCTTTCTTT,CASSLAQGNTEAFF
TRBV20-1,many,TRBD1,TRBJ2-7,TGCAGTGCGTCGGGACAGACTAAGACCTACGAGCAGTACTTC,CSASGQTKTYEQYF
TRBV19,-,-,TRBJ1-2,TGTGCCACCCGAAAAGGGTCTGTCTATGGCTACACCTTC,CATRKGSVYGYTF
TRBV7-2,-,TRBD2,TRBJ2-5,TGTGCCAGCAGCTTAGCGGCGGGGGGGGGCCCCGAGACCCAGTACTTC,CASSLAAGGGPETQYF
TRBV7-9,-,-,TRBJ2-5,TGTGCCAGCAGCTTGGCGCGGGGAGGAGTAAAAGAGACCCAGTACTTC,CASSLARGGVKETQYF
TRBV7-8,-,TRBD1,TRBJ1-1,TGTGCCAGCAGCCAATACACAGGGGGCCGGGACACTGAAGCTTTCTTT,CASSQYTGGRDTEAFF
TRBV19,-,-,TRBJ2-2,TGTGCCAGTACTAACCAGGGCAACACCGGGGAGCTGTTTTTT,CASTNQGNTGELFF
TRBV4-1,many,-,TRBJ1-2,TGCGCCAGCAGACACCTAGGGGGGAAGAGCTATGGCTACACCTTC,CASRHLGGKSYGYTF
TRBV10-3,-,TRBD1,TRBJ2-2,TGTGCCACCCGCCCCGGGACAGATAACACCGGGGAGCTGTTTTTT,CATRPGTDNTGELFF
TRBV9,many,-,TRBJ1-2,TGTGCCAGCAGCGTATCACAGGGAGCGGGTAACTATGGCTACACCTTC,CASSVSQGAGNYGYTF
TRBV20-1,many,TRBD1,TRBJ2-7,TGCAGTGCTGAAGGACAGGGGAATTATTTCTACGAGCAGTACTTC,CSAEGQGNYFYEQYF
TRBV7-2,many,-,TRBJ1-1,TGTGCCAGCAGCCTAGGACAGAGCACTGAAGCTTTCTTT,CASSLGQSTEAFF
TRBV10-3,many,TRBD1,TRBJ2-7,TGTGCCATCAGTGGGGACAGGCACGGGGAGTTTACCTACGAGCAGTACTTC,CAISGDRHGEFTYEQYF
TRBV4-1,many,TRBD2,TRBJ2-7,TGCGCCAGCAGCCAAGGTCGACTAGCGGGGGCGCTTATCTCCTACGAGCAGTACTTC,CASSQGRLAGALISYEQYF
TRBV7-3,few,-,TRBJ1-1,TGTGCCAGCAGCTTAACGGGAGGGTTTAACACTGAAGCTTTCTTT,CASSLTGGFNTEAFF
TRBV9,few,-,TRBJ1-1,TGTGCCAGCAGCGTAGGGACGGGCTTGAACACTGAAGCTTTCTTT,CASSVGTGLNTEAFF
TRBV7-9,many,-,TRBJ1-2,TGTGCCAGCAGCTCCACCGGGTTGGACTATGGCTACACCTTC,CASSSTGLDYGYTF
TRBV6-1,few,TRBD1,TRBJ1-5,TGTGCCAGCAACCGAGACAGGGGGCGGCAGCCCCAGCATTTT,CASNRDRGRQPQHF
TRBV6-5,few,-,TRBJ1-5,TGTGCCAGCAGTTACTCGGCAGGGACCAATCAGCCCCAGCATTTT,CASSYSAGTNQPQHF
TRBV20-1,many,TRBD1,TRBJ1-2,TGCAGTGCTAGAGGTACAGGGGGCGCTGACTATGGCTACACCTTC,CSARGTGGADYGYTF
TRBV4-1,-,-,TRBJ2-7,TGCGCCAGCAGCCCCGGTCCTCGGGGGCCCAGCCACGAGCAGTACTTC,CASSPGPRGPSHEQYF
TRBV7-9,-,-,TRBJ1-1,TGTGCCAGCTGCCCCCACAGGTCGAACACTGAAGCTTTCTTT,CASCPHRSNTEAFF
TRBV12-3/TRBV12-4,few,TRBD2,TRBJ2-5,TGTGCCAGCAGTTCCTCGGGGGAGGGGGAGACCCAGTACTTC,CASSSSGEGETQYF
TRBV19,-,-,TRBJ1-2,TGTGCCAGTAGTATTTACAGCTATGGCTACACCTTC,CASSIYSYGYTF
TRBV27,many,-,TRBJ2-6,TGTGCCAGCAGTCCAAACAGGGTCGCCGGGGCCAACGTCCTGACTTTC,CASSPNRVAGANVLTF
TRBV6-2/TRBV6-3,once,-,TRBJ2-2,TGTGCCAGCAGTTACTCTCCGCCCCGGGGATCGGAGCTGTTTTTT,CASSYSPPRGSELFF
TRBV30,-,-,TRBJ2-7,TGTGCCTGGACCCGATCGAAGGCAGGGCGATCCTACGAGCAGTACTTC,CAWTRSKAGRSYEQYF
TRBV2,few,TRBD1,TRBJ2-7,TGTGCCAGCAGTGAAGAGGACAGGGTTTCCTACGAGCAGTACTTC,CASSEEDRVSYEQYF